The clone carrying this T cell receptor (beta chain) was detected only a few times. Antigen specificity is unknown. The record originates from a study of beta chain features in type 1 diabetes. Study in general: Patients shared similar age, gender and cell yields with healthy donors.

Findings and caveats of the study: Among patients with Type 1 diabetes, TCRB CDR3s were moderately but significantly shorter in every one of the four CD4+ subsets.

Sorting produced populations that all topped 95% purity. The CDR3 runs to 13 residues. Deletions cut 5 bases from V and 1 base from J, with 11 bases between. The germline gives CDR1 SQVTM, CDR2 ANQGSEA. The study reverse transcribed the entire isolated RNA, so it sequenced expressed TCRB transcripts. Only in-frame clones appear in the TCRdb table, and some are missing; sequencing was by immunoSEQ multiplex PCR. The data contain about 410,000 clones, over 11% of them seen just once; the ten biggest clones take up about 0.04%. The receptor was isolated from a man aged 30 to 45 in good health. The rearrangement uses TRBV29-1 and TRBJ1-1; D possibly corresponds to TRBD1 (5 bases). The sequencing sample was made of naive CD4+ T cells from blood. The CDR3 protein is CSVRDSTNTEAFF. For the CDR3, the DNA is TGCAGCGTTCGTGACAGCACGAACACTGAAGCTTTCTTT.